The clone carrying this T cell receptor beta chain was counted only a few times. This record belongs to a study of T cell responses to AZD1222 COVID-19 vaccine. Sequencing was performed with immunoSEQ multiplex PCR; in TCRdb, only in-frame clones are kept and a portion is missing. The sample includes 98,000 or so clones, 86% of them seen just once. The CDR3 contains 12 residues. Trimming stripped 1 base from V and 5 bases from J, with 8 bases between. Germline-derived CDR1 and CDR2 are GTSNPN and SVGIG (reference sequence). The sequence derives from an adult in good health. This material consisted of peripheral blood, taken on day 0 of AZD1222 vaccination. The chain has TRBV30 and TRBJ1-2; no clear D gene. CDR3 sequence reads: CAWSEEKYGYTF. CDR3 sequence (DNA): TGTGCCTGGAGTGAAGAGAAGTATGGCTACACCTTC.